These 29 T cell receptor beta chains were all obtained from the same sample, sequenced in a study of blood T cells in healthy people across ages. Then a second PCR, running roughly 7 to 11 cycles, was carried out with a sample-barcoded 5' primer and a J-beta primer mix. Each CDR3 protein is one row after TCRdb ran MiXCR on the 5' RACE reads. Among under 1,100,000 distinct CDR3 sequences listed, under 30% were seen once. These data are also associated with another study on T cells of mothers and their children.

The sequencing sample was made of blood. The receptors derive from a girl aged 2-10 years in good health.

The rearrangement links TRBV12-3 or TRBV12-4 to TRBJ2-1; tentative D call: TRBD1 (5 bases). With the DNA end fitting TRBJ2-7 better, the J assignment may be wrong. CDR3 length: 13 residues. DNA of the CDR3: TGTGCCAGCAGTTTAGACAGGAAATACGAGCAGTACTTC. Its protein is CASSLDRKYEQYF.

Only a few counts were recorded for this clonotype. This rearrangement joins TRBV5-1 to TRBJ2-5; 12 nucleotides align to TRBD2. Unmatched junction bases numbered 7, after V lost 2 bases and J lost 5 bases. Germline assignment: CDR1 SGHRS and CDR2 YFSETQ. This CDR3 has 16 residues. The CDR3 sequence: CASSLGLAGPPETQYF. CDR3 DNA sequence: TGCGCCAGCAGCTTAGGACTAGCGGGACCGCCGGAGACCCAGTACTTC.

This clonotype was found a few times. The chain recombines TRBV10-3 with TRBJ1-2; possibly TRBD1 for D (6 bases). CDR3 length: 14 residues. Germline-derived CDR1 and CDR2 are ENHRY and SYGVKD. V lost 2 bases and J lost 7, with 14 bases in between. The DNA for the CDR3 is TGTGCCATCAGTGAGGAAACAGGGTATGGTGGCTACACCTTC. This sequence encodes CAISEETGYGGYTF.

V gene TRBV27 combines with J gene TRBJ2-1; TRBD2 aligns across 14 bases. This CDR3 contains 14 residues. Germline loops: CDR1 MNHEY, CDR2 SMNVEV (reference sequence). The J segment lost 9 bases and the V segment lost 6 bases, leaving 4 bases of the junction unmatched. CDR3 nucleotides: TGTGCCAGCAGAACGGGACTAGCGGGAGTTGAGCAGTTCTTC. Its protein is CASRTGLAGVEQFF.

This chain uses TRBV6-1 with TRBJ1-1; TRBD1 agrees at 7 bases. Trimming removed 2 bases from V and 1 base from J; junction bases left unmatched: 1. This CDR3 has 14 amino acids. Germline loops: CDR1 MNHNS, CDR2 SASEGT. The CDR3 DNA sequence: TGTGCCAGCAGTGAACAGGGGGAGAACACTGAAGCTTTCTTT. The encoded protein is CASSEQGENTEAFF.

CDR3 sequence (DNA): TGTGCCAGCAGCACTCCGGGACTAGCGGGGGGAATACCATACAATGAGCAGTTCTTC. This translates into CASSTPGLAGGIPYNEQFF. The rearrangement joins TRBV7-9 to TRBJ2-1; TRBD2 matches at 15 bases. The CDR3 is 19 amino acids. Unmatched junction bases numbered 12, after V lost 5 bases and J lost 4 bases. The germline V gene encodes CDR1 SEHNR and CDR2 FQNEAQ (reference sequence).

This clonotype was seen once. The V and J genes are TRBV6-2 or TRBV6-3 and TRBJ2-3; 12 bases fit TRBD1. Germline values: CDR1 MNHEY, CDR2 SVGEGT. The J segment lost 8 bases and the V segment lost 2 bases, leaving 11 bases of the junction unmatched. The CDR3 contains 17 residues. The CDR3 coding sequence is TGTGCCAGCAGTTACACGACCGGGACAGGGGGCATCGGTACGCAGTATTTT. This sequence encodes CASSYTTGTGGIGTQYF.

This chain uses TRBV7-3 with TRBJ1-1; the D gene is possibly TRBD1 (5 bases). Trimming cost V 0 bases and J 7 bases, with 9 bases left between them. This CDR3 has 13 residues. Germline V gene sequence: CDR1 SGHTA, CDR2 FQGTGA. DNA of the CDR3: TGTGCCAGCAGCTTAACCAACAGGAATGAAGCTTTCTTT. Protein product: CASSLTNRNEAFF.

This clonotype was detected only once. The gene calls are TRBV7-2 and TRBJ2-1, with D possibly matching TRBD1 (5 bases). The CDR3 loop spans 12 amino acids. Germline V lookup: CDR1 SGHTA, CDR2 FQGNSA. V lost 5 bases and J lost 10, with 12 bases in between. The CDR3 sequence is CASSLQAREQFF. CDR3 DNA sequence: TGTGCCAGCAGCCTACAGGCTCGAGAGCAGTTCTTC. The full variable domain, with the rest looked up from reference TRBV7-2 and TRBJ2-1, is GAGVSQSPSNKVTEKGKDVELRCDPISGHTALYWYRQSLGQGLEFLIYFQGNSAPDKSGLPSDRFSAERTGGSVSTLTIQRTQQEDSAVYLCASSLQAREQFFGPGTRLTVL.

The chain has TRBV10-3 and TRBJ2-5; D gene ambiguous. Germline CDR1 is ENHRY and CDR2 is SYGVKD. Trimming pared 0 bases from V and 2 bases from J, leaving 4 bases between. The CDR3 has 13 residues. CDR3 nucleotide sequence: TGTGCCATCAGTGAGTCCACTCAAGAGACCCAGTACTTC. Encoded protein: CAISESTQETQYF.

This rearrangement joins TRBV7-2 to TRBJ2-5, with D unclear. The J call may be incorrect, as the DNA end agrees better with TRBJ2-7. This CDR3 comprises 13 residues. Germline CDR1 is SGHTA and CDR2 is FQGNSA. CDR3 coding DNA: TGTGCCAGCAGCTTGGCTCGAAAGAGCGAGCAGTACTTC. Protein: CASSLARKSEQYF.

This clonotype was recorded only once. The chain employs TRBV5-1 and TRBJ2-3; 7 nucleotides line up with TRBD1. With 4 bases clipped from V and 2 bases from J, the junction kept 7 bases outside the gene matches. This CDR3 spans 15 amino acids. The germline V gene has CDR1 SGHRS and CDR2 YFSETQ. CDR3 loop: CASSEGTALTDTQYF. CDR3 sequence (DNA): TGCGCCAGCAGCGAAGGGACAGCCCTCACAGATACGCAGTATTTT.

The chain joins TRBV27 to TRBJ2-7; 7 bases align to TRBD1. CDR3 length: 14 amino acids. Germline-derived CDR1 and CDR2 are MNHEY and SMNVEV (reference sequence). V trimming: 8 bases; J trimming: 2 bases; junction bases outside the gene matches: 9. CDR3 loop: CASRTLGTAYEQYF. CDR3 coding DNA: TGTGCCAGCCGAACCCTCGGGACAGCCTACGAGCAGTACTTC.

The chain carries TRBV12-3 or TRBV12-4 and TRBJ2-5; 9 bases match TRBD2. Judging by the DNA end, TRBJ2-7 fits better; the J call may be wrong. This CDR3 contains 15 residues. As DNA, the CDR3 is TGTGCCAGCAGTGGGGGGACTAGCCTCAGGGTCGAGCAGTACTTC. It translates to CASSGGTSLRVEQYF.

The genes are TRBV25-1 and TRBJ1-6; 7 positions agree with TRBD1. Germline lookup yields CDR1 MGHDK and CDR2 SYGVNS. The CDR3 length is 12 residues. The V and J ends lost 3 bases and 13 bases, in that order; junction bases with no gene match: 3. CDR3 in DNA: TGTGCCAGCAGTGATGACAGGGCGCCCCTCCACTTT. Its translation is CASSDDRAPLHF.

The CDR3 coding sequence is TGCAGCGTAGGACAGGGCAGCGGTGAAAAACTGTTTTTT. Translating gives CSVGQGSGEKLFF. This chain links TRBV29-1 with TRBJ1-4, with 8 nucleotides matching TRBD1. The CDR3 runs 13 residues. With 6 bases clipped from V and 7 bases from J, the junction kept 7 bases outside the gene matches. Germline CDR1 is SQVTM and CDR2 is ANQGSEA.

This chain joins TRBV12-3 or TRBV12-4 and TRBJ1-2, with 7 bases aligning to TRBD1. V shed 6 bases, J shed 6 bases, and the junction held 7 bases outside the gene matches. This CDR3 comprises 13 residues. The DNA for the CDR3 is TGTGCCAGCAGCCCGACAGGGTCCCATGGCTACACCTTC. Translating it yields CASSPTGSHGYTF.

CDR3 bases: TGTGCCAGCAGTGTCCACTCTGACCCGGATACGCAGTATTTT. This encodes CASSVHSDPDTQYF. The chain couples TRBV27 to TRBJ2-3; no clear D. V lost 5 bases and J lost 6, with 15 bases in between. CDR3 size: 14 residues. Germline V gives CDR1 MNHEY, CDR2 SMNVEV (reference sequence).

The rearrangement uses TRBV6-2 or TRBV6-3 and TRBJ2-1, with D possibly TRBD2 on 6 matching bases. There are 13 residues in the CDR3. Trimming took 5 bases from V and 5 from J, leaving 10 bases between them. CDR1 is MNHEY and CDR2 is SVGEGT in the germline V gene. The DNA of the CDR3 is TGTGCCAGCAGTCCTAGCGCGAACAATGAGCAGTTCTTC. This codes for CASSPSANNEQFF.

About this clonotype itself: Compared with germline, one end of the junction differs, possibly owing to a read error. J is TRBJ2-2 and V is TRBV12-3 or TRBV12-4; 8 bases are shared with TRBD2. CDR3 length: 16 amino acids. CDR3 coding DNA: TGTGCCAGCAGGACCCCACGGGAGGGGGACACCGGGGGGCTGTTTTTT. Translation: CASRTPREGDTGGLFF.

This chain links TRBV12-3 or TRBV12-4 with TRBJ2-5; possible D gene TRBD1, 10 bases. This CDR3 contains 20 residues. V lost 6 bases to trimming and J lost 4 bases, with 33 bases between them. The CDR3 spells CASSPGTGDHSGGFRETQYF. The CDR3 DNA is TGTGCCAGCAGCCCCGGGACAGGGGACCATAGCGGGGGCTTCAGAGAGACCCAGTACTTC.

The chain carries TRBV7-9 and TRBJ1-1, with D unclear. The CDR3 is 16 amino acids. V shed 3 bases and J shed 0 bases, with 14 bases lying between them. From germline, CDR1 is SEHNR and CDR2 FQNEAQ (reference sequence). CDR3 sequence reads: CASSFPKKVVNTEAFF. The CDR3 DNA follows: TGTGCCAGCAGCTTCCCTAAAAAGGTGGTGAACACTGAAGCTTTCTTT.

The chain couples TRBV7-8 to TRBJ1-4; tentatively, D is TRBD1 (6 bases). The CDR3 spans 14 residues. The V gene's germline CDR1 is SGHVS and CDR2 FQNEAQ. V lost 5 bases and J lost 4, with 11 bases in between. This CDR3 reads CASSADRLNEKLFF. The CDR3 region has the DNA TGTGCCAGCAGCGCGGACAGACTTAATGAAAAACTGTTTTTT.

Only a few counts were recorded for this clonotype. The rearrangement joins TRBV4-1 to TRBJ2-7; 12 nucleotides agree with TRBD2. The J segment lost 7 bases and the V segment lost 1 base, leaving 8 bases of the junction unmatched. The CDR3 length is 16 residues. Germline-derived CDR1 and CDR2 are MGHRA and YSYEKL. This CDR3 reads CASSQGPGLAGIEQYF. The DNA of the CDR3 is TGCGCCAGCAGCCAAGGACCGGGACTAGCGGGTATAGAGCAGTACTTC.

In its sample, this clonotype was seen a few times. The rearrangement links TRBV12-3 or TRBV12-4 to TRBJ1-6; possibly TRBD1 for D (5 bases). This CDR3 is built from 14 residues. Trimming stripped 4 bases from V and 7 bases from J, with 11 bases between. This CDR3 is CASSSTGLNSPLHF. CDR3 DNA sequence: TGTGCCAGCAGTTCGACGGGACTCAATTCACCCCTCCACTTT.

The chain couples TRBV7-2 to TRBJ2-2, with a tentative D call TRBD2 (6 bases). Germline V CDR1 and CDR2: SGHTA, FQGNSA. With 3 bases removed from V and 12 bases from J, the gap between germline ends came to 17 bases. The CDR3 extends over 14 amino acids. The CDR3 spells CASSFSGTRSQLFF. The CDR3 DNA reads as TGTGCCAGCAGCTTCTCCGGGACTCGGTCGCAGCTGTTTTTT.

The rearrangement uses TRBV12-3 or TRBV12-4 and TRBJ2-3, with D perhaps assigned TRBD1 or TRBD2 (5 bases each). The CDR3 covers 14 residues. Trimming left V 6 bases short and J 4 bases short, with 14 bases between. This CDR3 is CASSQGPSADTQYF. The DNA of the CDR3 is TGTGCCAGCAGCCAGGGACCGAGCGCAGATACGCAGTATTTT.

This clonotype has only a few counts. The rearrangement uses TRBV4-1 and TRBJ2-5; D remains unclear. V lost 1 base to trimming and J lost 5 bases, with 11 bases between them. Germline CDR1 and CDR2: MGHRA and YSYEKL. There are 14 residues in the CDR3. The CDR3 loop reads CASSQAPSVETQYF. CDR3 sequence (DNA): TGCGCCAGCAGCCAAGCCCCGTCGGTGGAGACCCAGTACTTC.

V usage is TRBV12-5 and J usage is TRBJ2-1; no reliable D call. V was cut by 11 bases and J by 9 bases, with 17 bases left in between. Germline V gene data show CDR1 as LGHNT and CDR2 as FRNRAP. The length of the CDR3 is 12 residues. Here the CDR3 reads CARQELGSEQFF. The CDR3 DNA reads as TGTGCTCGACAAGAATTGGGCTCTGAGCAGTTCTTC.